This T cell receptor beta chain was recovered during a study of blood T cell repertoires in COVID-19. Study background: Nucleic acid was either cDNA or gDNA, and it came from T cells, B-cell-depleted T cells, or PBMCs.

CDR1 and CDR2 (germline): SGHRS, YFSETQ. The CDR3 totals 16 residues. The V end lost 0 bases, the J end lost 0 bases, and 10 bases lay between the germline ends. Per the original data handling: Reference gene primer amplification gave estimated nucleated cell counts. This table comes from immunoSEQ multiplex PCR, and its TCRdb copy is limited to in-frame clones, with some not included. Clonal size and the V and J genes are those of that table, whereas D and trimming came from the DNA. The sample carries about 200,000 clones, less than 90% recorded once. What was sequenced was peripheral blood. This chain uses TRBV5-1 with TRBJ1-3; the D gene is possibly TRBD1 (5 bases). This TCR was sampled from a human donor in a cohort sampled during active COVID-19. CDR3 sequence (DNA): TGCGCCAGCAGCTTGGCACAGGTCAGCTCTGGAAACACCATATATTTT. Amino acids: CASSLAQVSSGNTIYF.